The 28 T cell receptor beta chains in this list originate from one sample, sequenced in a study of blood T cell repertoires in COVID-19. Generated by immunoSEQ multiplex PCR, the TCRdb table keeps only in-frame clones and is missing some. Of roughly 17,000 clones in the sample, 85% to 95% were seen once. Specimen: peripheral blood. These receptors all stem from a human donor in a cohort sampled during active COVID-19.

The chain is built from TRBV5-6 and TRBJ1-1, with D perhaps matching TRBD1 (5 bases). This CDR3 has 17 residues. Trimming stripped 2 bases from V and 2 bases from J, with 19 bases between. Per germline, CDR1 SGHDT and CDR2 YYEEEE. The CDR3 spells CASSFYLLRDSNTEAFF. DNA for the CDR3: TGTGCCAGCAGCTTCTATCTTTTAAGGGACTCTAACACTGAAGCTTTCTTT.

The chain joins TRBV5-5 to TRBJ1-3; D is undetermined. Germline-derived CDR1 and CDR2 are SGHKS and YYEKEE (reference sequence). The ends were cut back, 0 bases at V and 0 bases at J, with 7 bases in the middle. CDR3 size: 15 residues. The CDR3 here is CASSLAGSSGNTIYF. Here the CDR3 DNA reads TGTGCCAGCAGCTTGGCGGGGAGCTCTGGAAACACCATATATTTT.

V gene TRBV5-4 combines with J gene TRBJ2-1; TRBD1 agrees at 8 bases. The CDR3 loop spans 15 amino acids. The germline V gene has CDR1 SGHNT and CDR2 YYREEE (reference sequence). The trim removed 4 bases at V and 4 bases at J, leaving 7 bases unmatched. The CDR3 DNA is TGTGCCAGCAGCACGGGAGACAGGGGATACAATGAGCAGTTCTTC. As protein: CASSTGDRGYNEQFF. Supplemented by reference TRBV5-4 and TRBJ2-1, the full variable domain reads ETGVTQSPTHLIKTRGQQVTLRCSSQSGHNTVSWYQQALGQGPQFIFQYYREEENGRGNFPPRFSGLQFPNYSSELNVNALELDDSALYLCASSTGDRGYNEQFFGPGTRLTVL.

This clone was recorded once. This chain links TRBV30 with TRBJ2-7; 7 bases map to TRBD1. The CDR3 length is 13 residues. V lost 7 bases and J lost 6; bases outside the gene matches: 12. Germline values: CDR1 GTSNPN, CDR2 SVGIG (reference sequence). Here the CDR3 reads CALIDRDGFEQYF. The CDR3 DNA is TGTGCCTTAATCGACAGGGACGGCTTCGAGCAGTACTTC.

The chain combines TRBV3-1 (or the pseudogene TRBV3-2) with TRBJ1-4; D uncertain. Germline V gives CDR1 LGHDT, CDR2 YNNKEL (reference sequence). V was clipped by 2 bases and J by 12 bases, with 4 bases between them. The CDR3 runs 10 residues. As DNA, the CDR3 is TGTGCCAGCAGCCAACGGGAACTGTTTTTT. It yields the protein CASSQRELFF.

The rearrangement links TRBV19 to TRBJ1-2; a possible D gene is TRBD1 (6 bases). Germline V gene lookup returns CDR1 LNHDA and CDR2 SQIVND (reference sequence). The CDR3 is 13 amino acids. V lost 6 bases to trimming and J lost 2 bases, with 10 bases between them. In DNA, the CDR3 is TGTGCCAGTAGCCGAAGGGGGAACTATGGCTACACCTTC. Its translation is CASSRRGNYGYTF.

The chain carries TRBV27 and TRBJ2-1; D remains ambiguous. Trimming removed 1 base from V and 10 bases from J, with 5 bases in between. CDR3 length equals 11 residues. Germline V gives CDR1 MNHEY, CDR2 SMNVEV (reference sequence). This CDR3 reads CASSLFGEQFF. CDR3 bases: TGTGCCAGCAGTTTATTTGGCGAGCAGTTCTTC.

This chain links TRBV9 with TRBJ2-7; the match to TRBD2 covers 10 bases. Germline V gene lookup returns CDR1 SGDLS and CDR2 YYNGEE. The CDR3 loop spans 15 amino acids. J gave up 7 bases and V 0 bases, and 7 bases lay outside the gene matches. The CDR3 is CASSVEPSGSIEQYF. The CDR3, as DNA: TGTGCCAGCAGCGTAGAGCCTAGCGGGAGTATTGAGCAGTACTTC.

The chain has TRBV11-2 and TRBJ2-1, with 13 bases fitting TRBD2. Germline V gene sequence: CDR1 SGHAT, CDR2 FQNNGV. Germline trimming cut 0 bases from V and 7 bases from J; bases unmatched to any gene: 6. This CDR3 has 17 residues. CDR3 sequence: CASSLEKGLAGPNEQFF. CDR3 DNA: TGTGCCAGCAGCTTAGAAAAGGGACTAGCGGGGCCGAATGAGCAGTTCTTC.

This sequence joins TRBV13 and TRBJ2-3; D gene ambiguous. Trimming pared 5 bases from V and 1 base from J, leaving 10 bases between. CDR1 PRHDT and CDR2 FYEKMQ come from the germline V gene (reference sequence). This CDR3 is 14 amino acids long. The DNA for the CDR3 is TGTGCCAGCAGCCCGGTTCCTCGCACAGATACGCAGTATTTT. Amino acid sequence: CASSPVPRTDTQYF.

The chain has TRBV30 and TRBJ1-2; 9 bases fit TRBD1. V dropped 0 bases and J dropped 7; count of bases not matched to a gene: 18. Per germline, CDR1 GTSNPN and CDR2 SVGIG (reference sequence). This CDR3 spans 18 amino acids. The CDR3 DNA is TGTGCCTGGAGTGTTTGGTTTGTGGGGACAGGGATATTCGGTGGCTACACCTTC. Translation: CAWSVWFVGTGIFGGYTF.

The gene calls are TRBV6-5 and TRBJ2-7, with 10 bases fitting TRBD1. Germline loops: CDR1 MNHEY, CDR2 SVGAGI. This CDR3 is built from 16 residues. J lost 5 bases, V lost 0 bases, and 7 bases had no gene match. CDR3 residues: CASSYSITGTGDEQYF. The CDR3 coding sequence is TGTGCCAGCAGTTACTCCATCACCGGGACAGGGGACGAGCAGTACTTC.

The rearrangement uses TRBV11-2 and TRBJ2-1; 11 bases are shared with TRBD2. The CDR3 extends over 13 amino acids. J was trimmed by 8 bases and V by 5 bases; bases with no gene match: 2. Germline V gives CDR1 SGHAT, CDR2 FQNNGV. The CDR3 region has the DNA TGTGCCAGCAGCCTACTAGCGGGAGATGAGCAGTTCTTC. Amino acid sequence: CASSLLAGDEQFF. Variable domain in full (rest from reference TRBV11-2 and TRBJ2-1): EAGVAQSPRYKIIEKRQSVAFWCNPISGHATLYWYQQILGQGPKLLIQFQNNGVVDDSQLPKDRFSAERLKGVDSTLKIQPAKLEDSAVYLCASSLLAGDEQFFGPGTRLTVL.

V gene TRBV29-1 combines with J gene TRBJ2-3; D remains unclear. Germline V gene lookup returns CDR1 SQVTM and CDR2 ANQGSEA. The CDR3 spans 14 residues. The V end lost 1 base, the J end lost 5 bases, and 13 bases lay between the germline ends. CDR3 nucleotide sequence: TGCAGCGTTGAAGGGGCTCCACCCAAAGATACGCAGTATTTT. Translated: CSVEGAPPKDTQYF.

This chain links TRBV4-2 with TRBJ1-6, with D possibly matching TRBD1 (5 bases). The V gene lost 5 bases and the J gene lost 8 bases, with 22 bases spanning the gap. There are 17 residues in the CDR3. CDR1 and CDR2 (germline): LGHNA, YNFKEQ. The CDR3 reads CASSSLKDQGMDSPLHF. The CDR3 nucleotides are TGTGCCAGCAGCTCCCTAAAAGATCAGGGTATGGATTCACCCCTCCACTTT.

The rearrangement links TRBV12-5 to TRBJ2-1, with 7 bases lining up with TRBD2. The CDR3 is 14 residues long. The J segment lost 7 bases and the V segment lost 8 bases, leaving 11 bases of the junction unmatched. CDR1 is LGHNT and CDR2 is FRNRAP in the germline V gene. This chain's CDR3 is CASQVGGSLNEQFF. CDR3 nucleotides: TGTGCTAGTCAGGTGGGCGGGAGTCTGAATGAGCAGTTCTTC.

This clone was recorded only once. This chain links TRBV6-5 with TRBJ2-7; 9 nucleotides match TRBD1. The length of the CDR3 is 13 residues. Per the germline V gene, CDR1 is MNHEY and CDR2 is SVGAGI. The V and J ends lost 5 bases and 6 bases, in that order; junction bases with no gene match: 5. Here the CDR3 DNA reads TGTGCCAGCAGTACCGGGACAGGGACCGAGCAGTACTTC. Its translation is CASSTGTGTEQYF.

DNA for the CDR3: TGTGCCAGCAGTTTACAGGGACAGGGTTACCCAAACTATGGCTACACCTTC. Its translation is CASSLQGQGYPNYGYTF. The rearrangement links TRBV28 to TRBJ1-2; 9 bases match TRBD1. The CDR3 length is 17 residues. Germline assignment: CDR1 MDHEN and CDR2 SYDVKM. J lost 2 bases, V lost 2 bases, and 9 bases had no gene match.

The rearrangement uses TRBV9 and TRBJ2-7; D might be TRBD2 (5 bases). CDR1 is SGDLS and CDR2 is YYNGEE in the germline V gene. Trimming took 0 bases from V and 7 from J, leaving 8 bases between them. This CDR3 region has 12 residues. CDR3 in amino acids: CASSVEAGEQYF. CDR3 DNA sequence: TGTGCCAGCAGCGTAGAGGCGGGTGAGCAGTACTTC. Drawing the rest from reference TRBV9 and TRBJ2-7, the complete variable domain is DSGVTQTPKHLITATGQRVTLRCSPRSGDLSVYWYQQSLDQGLQFLIQYYNGEERAKGNILERFSAQQFPDLHSELNLSSLELGDSALYFCASSVEAGEQYFGPGTRLTVT.

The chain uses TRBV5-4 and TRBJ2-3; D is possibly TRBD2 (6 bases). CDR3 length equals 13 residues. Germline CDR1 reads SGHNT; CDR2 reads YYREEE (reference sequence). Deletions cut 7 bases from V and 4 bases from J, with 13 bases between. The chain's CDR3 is CASWGGAADTQYF. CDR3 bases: TGTGCCAGCTGGGGCGGGGCGGCAGATACGCAGTATTTT.

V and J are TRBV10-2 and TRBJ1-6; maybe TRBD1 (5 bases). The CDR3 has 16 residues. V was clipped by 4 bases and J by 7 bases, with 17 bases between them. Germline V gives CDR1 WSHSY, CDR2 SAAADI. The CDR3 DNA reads TGCGCCAGCAGTGTCTCCACTCCAGGGTACAATTCACCCCTCCACTTT. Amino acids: CASSVSTPGYNSPLHF.

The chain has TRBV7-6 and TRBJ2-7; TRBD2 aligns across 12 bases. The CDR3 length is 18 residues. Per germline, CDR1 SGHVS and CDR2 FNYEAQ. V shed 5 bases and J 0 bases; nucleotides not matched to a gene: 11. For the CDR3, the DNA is TGTGCCAGCAGCCCTAACCTTAGACTAGCGGGGGCCTCCTACGAGCAGTACTTC. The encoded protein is CASSPNLRLAGASYEQYF.

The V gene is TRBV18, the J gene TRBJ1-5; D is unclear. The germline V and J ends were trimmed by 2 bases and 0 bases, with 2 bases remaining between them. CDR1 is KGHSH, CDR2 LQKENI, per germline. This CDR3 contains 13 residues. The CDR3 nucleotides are TGTGCCAGCTCACCATATAGCAATCAGCCCCAGCATTTT. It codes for CASSPYSNQPQHF. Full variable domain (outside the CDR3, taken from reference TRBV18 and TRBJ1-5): NAGVMQNPRHLVRRRGQEARLRCSPMKGHSHVYWYRQLPEEGLKFMVYLQKENIIDESGMPKERFSAEFPKEGPSILRIQQVVRGDSAAYFCASSPYSNQPQHFGDGTRLSIL.

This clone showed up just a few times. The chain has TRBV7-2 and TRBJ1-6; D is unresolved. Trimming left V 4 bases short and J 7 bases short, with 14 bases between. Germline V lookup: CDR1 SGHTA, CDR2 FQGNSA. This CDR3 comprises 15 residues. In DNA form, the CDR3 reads TGTGCCAGCAGCTACTCCCCTCCTTCCAATTCACCCCTCCACTTT. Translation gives CASSYSPPSNSPLHF. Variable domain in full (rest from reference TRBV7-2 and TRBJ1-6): GAGVSQSPSNKVTEKGKDVELRCDPISGHTALYWYRQSLGQGLEFLIYFQGNSAPDKSGLPSDRFSAERTGGSVSTLTIQRTQQEDSAVYLCASSYSPPSNSPLHFGNGTRLTVT.

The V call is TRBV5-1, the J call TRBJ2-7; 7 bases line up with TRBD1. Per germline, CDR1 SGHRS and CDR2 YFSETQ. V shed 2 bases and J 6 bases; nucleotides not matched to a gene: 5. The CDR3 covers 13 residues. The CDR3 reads CASSFGQDGEQYF. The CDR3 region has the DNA TGCGCCAGCAGCTTCGGACAGGACGGCGAGCAGTACTTC.

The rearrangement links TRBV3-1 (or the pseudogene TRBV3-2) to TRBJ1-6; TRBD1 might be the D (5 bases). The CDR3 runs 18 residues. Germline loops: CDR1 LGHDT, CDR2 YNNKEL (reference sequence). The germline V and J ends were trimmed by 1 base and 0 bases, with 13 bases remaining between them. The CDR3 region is CASSQGQSLGSYNSPLHF. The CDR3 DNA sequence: TGTGCCAGCAGCCAAGGACAGTCCCTTGGCTCCTATAATTCACCCCTCCACTTT.

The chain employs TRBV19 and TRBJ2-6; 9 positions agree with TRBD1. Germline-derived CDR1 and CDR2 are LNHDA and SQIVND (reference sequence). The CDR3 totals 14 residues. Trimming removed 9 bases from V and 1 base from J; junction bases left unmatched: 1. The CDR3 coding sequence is TGTGCCAGCGGGACAGGGTCTGGGGCCAACGTCCTGACTTTC. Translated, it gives CASGTGSGANVLTF.

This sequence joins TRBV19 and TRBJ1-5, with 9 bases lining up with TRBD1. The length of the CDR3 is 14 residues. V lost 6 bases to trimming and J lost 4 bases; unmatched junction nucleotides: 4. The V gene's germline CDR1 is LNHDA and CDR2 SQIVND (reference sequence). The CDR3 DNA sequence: TGTGCCAGTAGCAGAGACAGGGGGAATCAGCCCCAGCATTTT. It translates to CASSRDRGNQPQHF.